This is a list of T cell receptor beta chains from one sample in a study of blood T cell repertoires in COVID-19. The protocol was immunoSEQ multiplex PCR, while the TCRdb copy is restricted to in-frame clones and leaves out a portion. The data show approximately 230,000 clones, 86% seen once. The sequenced sample consisted of peripheral blood. These TCRs come from a man between 25 and 39 years old who had recovered from COVID-19. Both conserved end residues are part of each CDR3. Fields, in order: J gene, clone size, V gene, D gene, CDR3 protein, CDR3 DNA. A D gene is named only where the DNA matches it firmly. The size of a clone is reported for some rows only, either as once, few or many, or as a class for expanded clones.

TRBJ1-2 | . | TRBV11-2 | TRBD1 | CASSSSTGVVGYTF | TGTGCCAGCAGCTCCTCTACAGGGGTGGTTGGCTACACCTTC
TRBJ2-7 | once | TRBV10-2 | . | CASRGQNSYEQYF | TGCGCCAGCAGAGGACAAAACTCCTACGAGCAGTACTTC
TRBJ2-7 | . | TRBV5-1 | . | CASSLGGTYEQYF | TGCGCCAGCAGCTTGGGCGGTACCTACGAGCAGTACTTC
TRBJ1-2 | . | TRBV2 | TRBD1 | CASSPDRDDYGYTF | TGTGCCAGCAGTCCGGACAGGGACGACTATGGCTACACCTTC
TRBJ2-7 | . | TRBV30 | TRBD1 | CAWTQGASSYEQYF | TGTGCCTGGACACAGGGGGCGAGCTCCTACGAGCAGTACTTC
TRBJ2-7 | . | TRBV19 | TRBD1 | CASSAEWGQGYYEQYF | TGTGCCAGTAGCGCTGAATGGGGACAGGGTTACTACGAGCAGTACTTC
TRBJ2-7 | . | TRBV19 | TRBD1 | CASRAGQGDFYEQYF | TGTGCCAGTAGGGCGGGACAGGGGGATTTCTACGAGCAGTACTTC
TRBJ2-7 | . | TRBV27 | TRBD1 | CASSLRGQGVGEQYF | TGTGCCAGCAGTTTACGCGGACAGGGTGTTGGCGAGCAGTACTTC
TRBJ1-6 | few | TRBV10-3 | TRBD1 | CAISDGQGADSPLHF | TGTGCCATCAGTGATGGACAGGGAGCGGATTCACCCCTCCACTTT
TRBJ1-5 | . | TRBV2 | . | CASSEAAGDQPQHF | TGTGCCAGCAGTGAAGCCGCGGGGGATCAGCCCCAGCATTTT
TRBJ2-6 | . | TRBV10-1 | . | CASSGGLGGANVLTF | TGCGCCAGCAGTGGAGGTCTCGGTGGGGCCAACGTCCTGACTTTC
TRBJ2-6 | . | TRBV6-5 | . | CASRPDSSGANVLTF | TGTGCCAGCAGACCCGACAGCTCTGGGGCCAACGTCCTGACTTTC
TRBJ2-2 | . | TRBV3-1/TRBV3-2 | TRBD2 | CASSLSGTRTTGELFF | TGTGCCAGCAGCTTATCCGGGACTAGAACCACCGGGGAGCTGTTTTTT
TRBJ1-6 | . | TRBV3-1/TRBV3-2 | . | CASSQEVRQVVF | TGTGCCAGCAGCCAGGAAGTCCGACAGGTGGTCTTT
TRBJ2-2 | . | TRBV4-1 | . | CASSQDLSWNTGELFF | TGCGCCAGCAGCCAAGATCTGAGTTGGAACACCGGGGAGCTGTTTTTT
TRBJ2-6 | . | TRBV15 | . | CATTLAVLSGANVLTF | TGTGCCACCACCTTGGCCGTGCTCTCTGGGGCCAACGTCCTGACTTTC
TRBJ1-5 | . | TRBV6-5 | . | CASSSSGFHQPQHF | TGTGCCAGCAGCTCTTCAGGGTTCCATCAGCCCCAGCATTTT
TRBJ2-3 | . | TRBV10-1 | . | CASSWGESAQYF | TGCGCCAGCAGTTGGGGGGAGTCGGCGCAGTATTTT
TRBJ2-1 | . | TRBV5-4 | TRBD1 | CASSWDRGTFYNEQFF | TGTGCCAGCAGCTGGGACAGGGGAACCTTCTACAATGAGCAGTTCTTC
TRBJ1-6 | . | TRBV5-1 | . | CASSPPLDNSPLHF | TGCGCCAGCAGCCCACCGTTAGATAATTCACCCCTCCACTTT
TRBJ1-1 | . | TRBV7-6 | . | CASSPYKGGLTEAFF | TGTGCCAGCAGCCCCTACAAGGGGGGGCTGACTGAAGCTTTCTTT
TRBJ1-2 | . | TRBV3-1/TRBV3-2 | . | CASSHQTGRYGYTF | TGTGCCAGCAGCCACCAGACAGGTCGCTATGGCTACACCTTC
TRBJ1-6 | . | TRBV27 | TRBD1 | CASSSDRGGNSPLHF | TGTGCCAGCAGTTCCGACAGGGGTGGTAATTCACCCCTCCACTTT
TRBJ2-7 | . | TRBV18 | TRBD2 | CASSPQGGWGEQYF | TGTGCCAGCTCACCACAGGGAGGGTGGGGCGAGCAGTACTTC
TRBJ2-3 | . | TRBV7-2 | TRBD2 | CASSGGDTDTQYF | TGTGCCAGCAGCGGGGGGGACACAGATACGCAGTATTTT
TRBJ1-1 | . | TRBV7-2 | . | CASSSQGRMLDTEAFF | TGTGCCAGCAGCTCACAGGGCCGGATGTTGGACACTGAAGCTTTCTTT
TRBJ2-2 | . | TRBV7-6 | TRBD1 | CASSIRQGPNTGELFF | TGTGCCAGCAGCATTCGACAGGGACCGAACACCGGGGAGCTGTTTTTT
TRBJ1-3 | . | TRBV3-1/TRBV3-2 | . | CASSQFFYSGNTIYF | TGTGCCAGCAGTCAGTTTTTTTACTCTGGAAACACCATATATTTT
TRBJ2-7 | . | TRBV24-1 | . | CATSGPTARPSEQYF | TGTGCCACCAGTGGCCCGACAGCACGGCCTTCCGAGCAGTACTTC
TRBJ2-7 | once | TRBV18 | TRBD2 | CASSSGGGDYEQYF | TGTGCCAGCTCTAGTGGCGGGGGAGACTACGAGCAGTACTTC